The source of this TCR beta chain is a study of blood T cell repertoires in COVID-19. About the research overall: In each case, the material was cDNA or gDNA derived from T cells, B-cell-depleted T cells, or PBMCs.

The CDR3 contains 16 residues. Trimming took 3 bases from V and 0 from J, leaving 12 bases between them. The germline V gene encodes CDR1 SGHDT and CDR2 YYEEEE. In the authors' workflow: Estimation of nucleated cell counts relied on the amplification of reference gene primers. Profiling relied on immunoSEQ multiplex PCR, and the TCRdb table lists in-frame clones only, not all of them. V and J calls and clone size are those listed in that table; D and trimming were worked out from the DNA. The table has a few hundred thousand clones, about 91% seen once; the top ten hold about 2.5%. What was sequenced was peripheral blood. This chain uses TRBV5-6 with TRBJ2-2; D perhaps matches TRBD1 (5 bases). This receptor was identified in a young adult with COVID-19, enrolled during active disease. CDR3 DNA: TGTGCCAGCAGCTCTGCAGGGATTTCGAACACCGGGGAGCTGTTTTTT. Its protein product is CASSSAGISNTGELFF.